Listed below are T cell receptor beta chains from one sample, sequenced in a study of cytomegalovirus exposure and HLA in healthy donors. Data came from immunoSEQ multiplex PCR; TCRdb stores just in-frame clones and leaves some out. The data show 100,000 to 150,000 clones, around 81% seen once. Sample: PBMCs. The source is a female donor in good health and CMV-seronegative. The CDR3 runs from the conserved cysteine through the conserved F or W. Fields, in order: J gene, V gene, CDR3 protein.

J: TRBJ2-3; V: TRBV6-5; CDR3: CASRPAGQGVDTQYF
J: TRBJ1-2; V: TRBV6-4; CDR3: CASSLNHGANYGYTF
J: TRBJ2-1; V: TRBV5-1; CDR3: CASSPGTRNEQFF
J: TRBJ1-3; V: TRBV30; CDR3: CAWSVLGGMSGNTIYF
J: TRBJ1-1; V: TRBV7-9; CDR3: CASSGGQSEAFF
J: TRBJ2-3; V: TRBV7-9; CDR3: CSSSLEGTSGSTDTQYF
J: NA; V: TRBV5-6; CDR3: CASSRGRGSEQYF
J: TRBJ1-5; V: TRBV19; CDR3: CAASDSRNQPQHF
J: TRBJ2-6; V: TRBV14; CDR3: CASSEVTGGSSGANVLTF
J: TRBJ2-3; V: TRBV11-2; CDR3: CASSPGQHLDTQYF
J: TRBJ2-5; V: TRBV2; CDR3: CASEGAAGGQETQYF
J: TRBJ2-2; V: TRBV7-9; CDR3: CASSPNYGQGITGELFF
J: TRBJ2-1; V: TRBV2; CDR3: CASLIEAGGNREFF
J: TRBJ1-1; V: TRBV27; CDR3: CASSLYQGGTEAFF
J: TRBJ1-5; V: TRBV27; CDR3: CASSLYGGPNQPQHF
J: TRBJ2-5; V: TRBV27; CDR3: CASSLTTGYQETQYF
J: TRBJ2-7; V: TRBV7-8; CDR3: CASSHMRTGGRNYEQYF
J: TRBJ2-3; V: TRBV18; CDR3: CASSRDSVITDTQYF
J: TRBJ1-1; V: TRBV9; CDR3: CASSVESDSTEAFF
J: TRBJ1-1; V: TRBV6-1; CDR3: CASSEGRVNTEAFF
J: TRBJ2-1; V: TRBV28; CDR3: CASSVAGEREQFF
J: TRBJ2-7; V: TRBV28; CDR3: CASISGSLYEQYF
J: TRBJ1-1; V: TRBV6-5; CDR3: CASSPRGGKGTEAFF
J: TRBJ2-1; V: TRBV5-1; CDR3: CASSLAGTGLWNEQFF
J: TRBJ2-5; V: TRBV19; CDR3: CASSRGQGKETQYF
J: TRBJ2-6; V: TRBV27; CDR3: CASRSGVFSGANVLTF
J: TRBJ2-5; V: TRBV11-3; CDR3: CASSGGTSGGQETQYF
J: TRBJ1-1; V: TRBV7-9; CDR3: CASSFPLVPTGGYAFF
J: TRBJ1-3; V: TRBV15; CDR3: CATSSPRGLGNTIYF
J: TRBJ2-7; V: TRBV18; CDR3: CASSPLGQGRTGHYEQYF
J: TRBJ2-7; V: TRBV11-2; CDR3: CASSFAGSYEQYF
J: TRBJ2-7; V: TRBV5-1; CDR3: CASSPPTPYEQYF
J: TRBJ2-3; V: TRBV28; CDR3: CASSGLNTDTQYF
J: TRBJ2-1; V: TRBV6-5; CDR3: CASRGSWEGNNEQFF
J: TRBJ2-4; V: TRBV18; CDR3: CASSPPGLAVAKNIQYF
J: TRBJ1-1; V: TRBV6-6; CDR3: CASSSQGNTEAFF
J: TRBJ2-3; V: TRBV30; CDR3: CAWVLGGSRVMGTDTQYF
J: TRBJ2-5; V: TRBV7-2; CDR3: CASSLAQGLLETQYF
J: TRBJ2-1; V: TRBV7-6; CDR3: CASSLTSGTYNEQFF
J: TRBJ2-7; V: TRBV5-3; CDR3: CARSRRTSGSDSYEQYF
J: TRBJ1-6; V: TRBV5-5; CDR3: CASSFRGNSPLHF
J: TRBJ1-5; V: TRBV27; CDR3: CASSLRWTGGSLRGNQPQHF
J: TRBJ1-2; V: TRBV6-5; CDR3: CASSWTGKEGYTF
J: TRBJ2-1; V: TRBV10-1; CDR3: CASSGHSLAGGSNEQFF
J: TRBJ1-1; V: TRBV7-9; CDR3: CASSPTATRKKSNTEAFF
J: TRBJ1-3; V: TRBV5-1; CDR3: CASSLAVQGAGNTIYF
J: TRBJ2-3; V: TRBV27; CDR3: CASSRIGLQITDTQYF
J: TRBJ2-2; V: TRBV19; CDR3: CAKKRGPQTGELFF
J: TRBJ2-2; V: TRBV5-1; CDR3: CASSLGRTTGTGELFF
J: TRBJ2-1; V: TRBV11-1; CDR3: CASSLVRTGLNEQFF
J: TRBJ2-3; V: TRBV6-1; CDR3: CASSEQGSGWRDTQYF